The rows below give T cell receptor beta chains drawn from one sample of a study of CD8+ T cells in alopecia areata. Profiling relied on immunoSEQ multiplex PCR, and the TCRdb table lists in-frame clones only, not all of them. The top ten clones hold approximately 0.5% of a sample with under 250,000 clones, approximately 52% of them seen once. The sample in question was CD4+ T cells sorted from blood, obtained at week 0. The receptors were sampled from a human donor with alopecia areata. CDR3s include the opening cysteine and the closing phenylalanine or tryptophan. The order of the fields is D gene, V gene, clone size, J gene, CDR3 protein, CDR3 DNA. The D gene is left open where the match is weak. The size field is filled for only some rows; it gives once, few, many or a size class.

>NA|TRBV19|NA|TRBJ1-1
CASSRRLSNTEAFF
TGTGCCAGTAGTAGAAGGCTATCGAACACTGAAGCTTTCTTT
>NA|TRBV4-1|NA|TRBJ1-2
CASSQDLGPTF
TGCGCCAGCAGCCAAGATCTGGGACCCACCTTC
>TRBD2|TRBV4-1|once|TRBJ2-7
CASSRTGLAGAGSEQYF
TGCGCCAGCAGCCGAACGGGACTAGCGGGAGCCGGCTCCGAGCAGTACTTC
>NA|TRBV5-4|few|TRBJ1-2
CASSLISLPGVNYGYTF
TGTGCCAGCAGCTTGATCAGCCTCCCAGGGGTTAACTATGGCTACACCTTC
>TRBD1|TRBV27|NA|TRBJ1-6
CASSGSGQGYSPLHF
TGTGCCAGCAGTGGATCGGGACAGGGCTATTCACCCCTCCACTTT
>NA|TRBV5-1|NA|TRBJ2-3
CASSFSGDSDTQYF
TGCGCCAGCAGCTTCTCAGGGGATTCAGATACGCAGTATTTT
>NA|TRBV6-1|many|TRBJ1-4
CASSEQGGATNEKLFF
TGTGCCAGCAGTGAACAGGGCGGTGCAACTAATGAAAAACTGTTTTTT
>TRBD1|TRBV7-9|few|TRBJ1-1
CASKTGRGTEAFF
TGTGCCAGCAAGACAGGGAGAGGGACTGAAGCTTTCTTT
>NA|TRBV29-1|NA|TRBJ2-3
CSFRTSTDTQYF
TGCAGCTTCAGAACTAGCACAGATACGCAGTATTTT
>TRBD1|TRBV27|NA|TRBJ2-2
CASTSKAPGQGYTGELFF
TGTGCCAGCACCAGCAAGGCTCCGGGACAGGGTTATACCGGGGAGCTGTTTTTT
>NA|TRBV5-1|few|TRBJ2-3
CASSLADTQYF
TGCGCCAGCAGCTTGGCAGATACGCAGTATTTT
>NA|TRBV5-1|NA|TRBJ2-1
CASSSLDGNEQFF
TGCGCCAGCAGCTCCTTGGACGGAAATGAGCAGTTCTTC
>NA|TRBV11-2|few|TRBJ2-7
CASSFSGYEQYF
TGTGCCAGCAGCTTTAGCGGTTACGAGCAGTACTTC
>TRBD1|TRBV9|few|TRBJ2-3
CASSPRTGDLTDTQYF
TGTGCCAGCAGCCCGCGGACAGGAGACCTCACAGATACGCAGTATTTT
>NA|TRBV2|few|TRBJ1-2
CASRFDQAFYGYTF
TGTGCCAGCAGGTTCGACCAGGCGTTCTATGGCTACACCTTC
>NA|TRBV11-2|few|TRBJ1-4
CASSLTDQKVKLFF
TGTGCCAGCAGCTTAACCGACCAGAAAGTAAAACTGTTTTTT
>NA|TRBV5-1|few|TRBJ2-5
CASSLGSGHPTRQETQYF
TGCGCCAGCAGCTTGGGGTCGGGACACCCGACTCGCCAAGAGACCCAGTACTTC
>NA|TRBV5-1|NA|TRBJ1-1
CASSLGGGTTEAFF
TGCGCCAGCAGCTTGGGAGGGGGAACGACTGAAGCTTTCTTT
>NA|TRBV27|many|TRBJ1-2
CASSSHWGNYGYTF
TGTGCCAGCAGTTCCCATTGGGGAAACTATGGCTACACCTTC
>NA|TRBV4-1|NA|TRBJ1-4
CASSQVVEKLFF
TGCGCCAGCAGCCAAGTTGTTGAAAAACTGTTTTTT
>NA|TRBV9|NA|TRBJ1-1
CASSPLANTEAFF
TGTGCCAGCAGCCCCCTGGCTAACACTGAAGCTTTCTTT
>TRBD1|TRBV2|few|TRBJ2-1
CASSRDRGNNNEQFF
TGTGCCAGCAGCCGGGACAGGGGGAACAACAATGAGCAGTTCTTC
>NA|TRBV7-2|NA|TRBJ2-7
CASSLRRANHEQYF
TGTGCCAGCAGCTTAAGGAGGGCCAATCACGAGCAGTACTTC
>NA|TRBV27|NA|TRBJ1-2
CASSSNSNYGYTF
TGTGCCAGCAGTTCGAACAGCAACTATGGCTACACCTTC
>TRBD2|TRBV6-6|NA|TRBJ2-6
CASTSGGTNVLTF
TGTGCCAGCACCTCGGGGGGTACCAACGTCCTGACTTTC
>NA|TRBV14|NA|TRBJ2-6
CASSQVTVVGANVLTF
TGTGCCAGCAGCCAAGTCACGGTGGTTGGGGCCAACGTCCTGACTTTC
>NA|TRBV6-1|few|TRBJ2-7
CASTEQGFYEQYF
TGTGCCAGCACCGAACAGGGCTTCTACGAGCAGTACTTC
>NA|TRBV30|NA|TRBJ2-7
CAWSVGLVGNQQYF
TGTGCCTGGAGTGTTGGTCTAGTAGGTAATCAGCAGTACTTC
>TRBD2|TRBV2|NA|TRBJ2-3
CASSEAQSGRVTDTQYF
TGTGCCAGCAGTGAAGCGCAGAGCGGGAGGGTTACAGATACGCAGTATTTT
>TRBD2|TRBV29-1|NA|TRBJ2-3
CSVAGLAGGTVRYF
TGCAGCGTTGCGGGACTAGCGGGAGGTACGGTGCGGTATTTT
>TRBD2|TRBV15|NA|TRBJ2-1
CATSRDQGLASSSYNEQFF
TGTGCCACCAGCAGAGATCAAGGACTAGCGTCTAGCTCCTACAATGAGCAGTTCTTC
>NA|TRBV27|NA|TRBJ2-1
CASSRRSWDNEQFF
TGTGCCAGCAGCCGACGGAGTTGGGACAATGAGCAGTTCTTC
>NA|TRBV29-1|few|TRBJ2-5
CSVVGGVRETQYF
TGCAGCGTTGTTGGAGGGGTTAGGGAGACCCAGTACTTC
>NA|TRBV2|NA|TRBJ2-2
CASTPDGVGTGELFF
TGTGCCAGCACCCCGGATGGGGTAGGAACCGGGGAGCTGTTTTTT
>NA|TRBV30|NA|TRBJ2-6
CAWRTAGANVLTF
TGTGCCTGGAGGACAGCTGGGGCCAACGTCCTGACTTTC
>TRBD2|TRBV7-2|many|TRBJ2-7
CASSLALRTSGEVSYEQYF
TGTGCCAGCAGCTTAGCGCTAAGGACTAGCGGGGAGGTCTCCTACGAGCAGTACTTC
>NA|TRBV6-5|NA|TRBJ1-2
CASSYSPVGSSGYTF
TGTGCCAGCAGTTACTCCCCCGTCGGCTCCTCGGGATACACCTTC
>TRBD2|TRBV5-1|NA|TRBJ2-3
CASSSLAGGSTDTQYF
TGCGCCAGCAGCTCTTTAGCGGGAGGGAGTACAGATACGCAGTATTTT
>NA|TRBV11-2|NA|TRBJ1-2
CASSLNRIVDTF
TGTGCCAGCAGCTTGAACAGGATCGTCGACACCTTC
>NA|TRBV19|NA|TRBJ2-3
CASSTGGVDTQYF
TGTGCCAGTAGCACAGGAGGGGTAGATACGCAGTATTTT
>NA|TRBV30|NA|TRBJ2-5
CAWSLHPGGGTQYF
TGTGCCTGGAGTCTACACCCTGGGGGAGGGACCCAGTACTTC